This T cell receptor beta chain was sequenced in a study of T cells in Graves' hyperthyroidism and ophthalmopathy. Study-level results: Ophthalmopathy prediction by the model preceded onset by a median approximately six months.

TCR beta CDR3 region amplification was performed from RNA transcripts. The HTBI set primed first-round TCR CDR3 RT-PCR. MiXCR, applied by TCRdb to the multiplex PCR reads, yields one record per CDR3 protein. The table records about 600,000 distinct CDR3 sequences, approximately 14% of them present only once. Germline loops: CDR1 DFQATT, CDR2 SNEGSKA (reference sequence). The junction had 6 bases not matched to a gene; V was cut back by 1 base and J by 0 bases. CDR3 size: 18 residues. Of note for this clonotype: Its specificity is not known. It may be a read error: a sequence one base away is much more abundant.

This sequence was found in a woman aged 18-29 years with Graves' ophthalmopathy. The chain employs TRBV20-1 and TRBJ2-2; 12 nucleotides agree with TRBD2. The sample consisted of blood. The CDR3: CSARGRTSGRPNTGELFF. The CDR3 DNA reads as TGCAGTGCTAGAGGTCGAACTAGCGGGAGGCCGAACACCGGGGAGCTGTTTTTT.